These 5 T cell receptor beta chains were all obtained from the same sample, sequenced in a study of blood T cell repertoires in COVID-19 (dated by TCRdb to the early 2020s). Libraries were built with the immunoSEQ multiplex PCR assay. TCRdb provides this immuneACCESS table in a form limited to in-frame rearrangements. Some clones are lacking; in checked studies, under half of them reflect an unresolved V gene, and why the rest are absent is not known. For this sample the table gives around 390,000 clones, of which just under 90% were detected only once. Of the sample, roughly a tenth falls within the top ten clones. Material: PBMCs or T cells enriched from blood (not recorded which). The receptors were sampled from a woman aged 45 to 65 who had recovered from COVID-19.

This rearrangement joins TRBV6-5 to TRBJ1-1; weak D call: TRBD1 (6 bases). Germline CDR1 is MNHEY and CDR2 is SVGAGI. The V gene lost 6 bases and the J gene lost 1 base, with 12 bases spanning the gap. This CDR3 spans 14 amino acids. The CDR3 sequence is CASSPQQGNTEAFF. Here the CDR3 DNA reads TGTGCCAGCAGCCCCCAACAGGGGAACACTGAAGCTTTCTTT.

The chain uses TRBV29-1 and TRBJ2-5; TRBD2 aligns across 8 bases. The CDR3 length is 12 residues. Germline CDR1 reads SQVTM; CDR2 reads ANQGSEA. The CDR3 sequence: CSQRGYQETQYF. In DNA form, the CDR3 reads TGCAGTCAGCGGGGGTACCAAGAGACCCAGTACTTC.

The chain uses TRBV10-3 and TRBJ1-2; 9 bases are a match to TRBD1. V dropped 7 bases and J dropped 4; count of bases not matched to a gene: 13. From germline, CDR1 is ENHRY and CDR2 SYGVKD. This CDR3 is built from 16 residues. The CDR3 sequence is CAIMGQGSTPLYGYTF. The CDR3 DNA follows: TGTGCCATCATGGGACAGGGATCCACCCCACTCTATGGCTACACCTTC.

The chain recombines TRBV7-2 with TRBJ1-2; 10 nucleotides agree with TRBD1. Germline trimming cut 5 bases from V and 11 bases from J; bases unmatched to any gene: 14. CDR3 size: 15 residues. The V gene's germline CDR1 is SGHTA and CDR2 FQGNSA. CDR3 coding DNA: TGTGCCAGCAGCGATGCGCTAGACAGGGGGCACGGGTACACCTTC. Translated: CASSDALDRGHGYTF.

The chain is built from TRBV18 and TRBJ1-1; D unclear. Trimming removed 2 bases at V and 11 bases at J, with 15 bases between. The CDR3 length is 13 residues. Germline CDR1 and CDR2: KGHSH and LQKENI. The CDR3 nucleotides read TGTGCCAGCTCACCAACTTCCTTTCCTGTTGCTTTCTTT. Translation gives CASSPTSFPVAFF.